This TCR beta chain was documented in a study of Tregs in tolerant kidney transplant recipients. The study, taken as a whole, reports: Validation in larger populations is needed because few patients were studied. Activated donor B cell expansion appeared to reveal the most relevant donor-specific TCRbeta repertoire.

CD4+CD25+CD127- Tregs, CD4+CD25- non-Tregs, CD4 and CD8 cells were sorted. Produced via immunoSEQ multiplex PCR; TCRdb's table is partial and in-frame only. The sample has 120,000 or so clones; around 91% are singletons. Note on this clone: Its antigen is undetermined.

V lost 3 bases and J lost 11, with 20 bases in between. The CDR3 totals 14 residues. Germline assignment: CDR1 SGDLS and CDR2 YYNGEE. The chain carries TRBV9 and TRBJ1-1, with D unclear. The receptor's source is a human donor in good health. Material for sequencing was CD4+ T cells from blood. CDR3 bases: TGTGCCAGCAGCGCCCCCCCGGGAGTAAGGGAGGCTTTCTTT. This translates into CASSAPPGVREAFF.